A selection of T cell receptor beta chains follows, all from one sample in a study of T cell changes during pregnancy in multiple sclerosis. Here immunoSEQ multiplex PCR was the method, and the copy in TCRdb shows in-frame clones only, minus some. This table holds about 52,000 clones, almost 95% found once. The specimen was CD4+ T cells from peripheral blood mononuclear cells, collected in the third trimester of pregnancy. The receptors derive from a female donor with multiple sclerosis, enrolled in a pregnancy study. Each CDR3 is given with its conserved first and last residue. The D gene is left open where the match is weak. Clone size is stated in some rows and not others, as once, few, many or a class when expanded.

j_call v_call clone_size d_call cdr3_aa cdr3_nt
TRBJ1-5 TRBV7-2 - - CASSPDSNNQPQHF TGTGCCAGCAGCCCCGACAGTAACAATCAGCCCCAGCATTTT
TRBJ2-5 TRBV7-3 - TRBD1 CASSTGQKETQYF TGTGCCAGCAGCACGGGACAGAAGGAGACCCAGTACTTC
TRBJ2-3 TRBV7-9 once TRBD1 CASSPGGFEADTQYF TGTGCCAGCAGCCCAGGGGGTTTTGAGGCAGATACGCAGTATTTT
TRBJ1-2 TRBV28 - TRBD1 CASSPRTGEQWSYTF TGTGCCAGCTCCCCTCGTACAGGGGAGCAGTGGAGCTACACCTTC
TRBJ2-1 TRBV11-3 - TRBD2 CASSPGLAGGAYNEQFF TGTGCCAGCAGCCCTGGACTAGCGGGGGGGGCTTACAATGAGCAGTTCTTC
TRBJ1-5 TRBV9 - - CASSVDTSNQPQHF TGTGCCAGCAGCGTAGACACCAGCAATCAGCCCCAGCATTTT
TRBJ1-2 TRBV5-1 - TRBD1 CASSRGQDYGYTF TGCGCCAGCAGCCGGGGACAGGACTATGGCTACACCTTC
TRBJ1-5 TRBV6-1 - - CASRIQGPSNQPQHF TGTGCCAGCAGGATACAGGGCCCTTCGAATCAGCCCCAGCATTTT
TRBJ2-7 TRBV21-1 - - CASSKVLLLSLAYEQYF TGTGCCAGCAGCAAAGTCCTTCTTTTAAGCTTAGCCTACGAGCAGTACTTC
TRBJ2-6 TRBV4-3 - TRBD1 CASSQDPSQGAQSGANVLTF TGCGCCAGCAGCCAAGACCCCTCGCAGGGGGCGCAATCTGGGGCCAACGTCCTGACTTTC
TRBJ1-4 TRBV7-9 once - CASSSVDEKLFF TGTGCCAGCAGCTCCGTAGATGAAAAACTGTTTTTT
TRBJ2-1 TRBV12-1 - - CASSFEVPGTGRSSYNEQFF TGTGCCAGCAGCTTTGAGGTCCCCGGGACAGGAAGGAGCTCCTACAATGAGCAGTTCTTC
TRBJ1-2 TRBV5-6 few TRBD1 CASSPGQGYGYTF TGTGCCAGCAGCCCGGGACAGGGGTATGGCTACACCTTC
TRBJ1-5 TRBV19 - - CASMGTDVQPQHF TGTGCCAGTATGGGGACTGACGTACAGCCCCAGCATTTT
TRBJ1-2 TRBV5-4 - - CASSKNAGIYGYTF TGTGCCAGCAGCAAAAATGCGGGGATATATGGCTACACCTTC
TRBJ1-4 TRBV29-1 once - CSVTDRTNEKLFF TGCAGCGTTACGGACAGAACTAATGAAAAACTGTTTTTT
TRBJ2-7 TRBV7-2 - TRBD2 CASSSVRGDEQYF TGTGCCAGCAGCTCCGTCCGGGGGGACGAGCAGTACTTC
TRBJ2-4 TRBV7-2 - - CASSSLLELKNIQYF TGTGCCAGCAGCTCCCTCCTTGAACTTAAAAACATTCAGTACTTC
TRBJ2-3 TRBV6-5 - TRBD2 CASSSRSGGARDTQYF TGTGCCAGCAGTTCGCGCAGCGGGGGGGCCAGGGATACGCAGTATTTT
TRBJ2-5 TRBV5-1 - - CASSRGAGETQYF TGCGCCAGCAGCCGGGGGGCGGGAGAGACCCAGTACTTC
TRBJ1-3 TRBV9 - - CASSAVGVSPLTGFNTIYF TGTGCCAGCAGCGCCGTCGGGGTCTCCCCGTTGACAGGTTTTAACACCATATATTTT
TRBJ1-1 TRBV11-2 - - CASSINTGNTEAFF TGTGCCAGCAGCATAAATACAGGGAACACTGAAGCTTTCTTT
TRBJ2-7 TRBV5-1 - - CASSLVSQGIEQYF TGCGCCAGCAGCTTGGTTAGCCAGGGGATCGAGCAGTACTTC
TRBJ1-1 TRBV6-1 few - CASSEGARAGTFF TGTGCCAGCAGTGAAGGAGCCAGGGCGGGAACTTTCTTT
TRBJ2-3 TRBV5-5 - TRBD1 CASSFLGRQGASTDTQYF TGTGCCAGCAGCTTCTTGGGGAGACAGGGGGCCAGTACAGATACGCAGTATTTT
TRBJ1-5 TRBV11-2 - TRBD1 CASSSQGAIQPQHF TGTGCCAGCAGCTCACAGGGGGCAATACAGCCCCAGCATTTT
TRBJ1-1 TRBV11-1 - - CASSSNMNTEAFF TGTGCCAGCAGCTCAAACATGAACACTGAAGCTTTCTTT
TRBJ2-3 TRBV5-4 - TRBD2 CASSLAGLALARGDTQYF TGTGCCAGCAGCTTGGCTGGACTAGCGCTCGCCCGAGGGGATACGCAGTATTTT
TRBJ2-3 TRBV7-2 - TRBD1 CASSLRGNTQYF TGTGCCAGCAGCCTCAGGGGGAATACGCAGTATTTT
TRBJ2-5 TRBV7-2 - TRBD2 CASSPGLAGGRETQYF TGTGCCAGCAGCCCCGGACTAGCGGGGGGGAGGGAGACCCAGTACTTC
TRBJ1-4 TRBV7-2 - - CASSLSRAPLPSFNEKLFF TGTGCCAGCAGCTTATCCAGGGCCCCCCTGCCCTCCTTTAATGAAAAACTGTTTTTT
TRBJ2-5 TRBV25-1 few TRBD2 CASSPGTRGTETQYF TGTGCCAGCAGCCCCGGGACTAGAGGGACGGAGACCCAGTACTTC
TRBJ2-7 TRBV7-3 - TRBD2 CASSGGGSYEQYF TGTGCCAGCAGCGGGGGGGGTAGCTACGAGCAGTACTTC
TRBJ1-1 TRBV11-2 once - CASSLDLNTEAFF TGTGCCAGCAGCTTAGACTTGAACACTGAAGCTTTCTTT
TRBJ2-5 TRBV7-7 - - CASSLASGASQETQYF TGTGCTAGCAGCTTAGCGTCGGGAGCTTCCCAAGAGACCCAGTACTTC
TRBJ2-5 TRBV5-4 - TRBD2 CASSLGLAINSETQYF TGTGCCAGCAGCTTAGGACTAGCAATCAATTCAGAGACCCAGTACTTC
TRBJ2-1 TRBV5-1 - TRBD2 CASSLLSSGNEQFF TGCGCCAGCAGCTTGCTCTCTAGCGGCAATGAGCAGTTCTTC
TRBJ2-7 TRBV9 - TRBD1 CASSARTGGYEQYF TGTGCCAGCAGCGCCCGGACAGGGGGGTACGAGCAGTACTTC
TRBJ1-2 TRBV6-6 - - CASRIEGGYTF TGTGCCAGCCGAATCGAGGGAGGCTACACCTTC